A selection of T cell receptor beta chains follows, all from one sample in a study of T cells after yellow fever vaccination. TCRdb recomputed calls from the 5' RACE reads with MiXCR, one row per CDR3 protein. In the table there are hundreds of thousands of distinct CDR3 sequences, roughly 8.6% of which are singletons. Material: PBMCs, obtained about 41 days after the first yellow fever vaccination. These receptors were collected from a man between 18 and 29 years old who received the YFV17D yellow fever vaccine. CDR3s include the opening cysteine and the closing phenylalanine or tryptophan. Fields, in order: clone size, V gene, J gene, D gene, CDR3 DNA, CDR3 protein. The D gene is left open where the match is weak. Clone size, where shown, is once, few, many, or a class for clones that have expanded.

few	TRBV11-2	TRBJ2-6	TRBD1	TGTGCCAGCAGCTTTACCCCTCGACAGGGCTCTGGGGCCAACGTCCTGACTTTC	CASSFTPRQGSGANVLTF
few	TRBV4-1	TRBJ2-7	-	TGCGCCAGCAGCCAAGGCGGGCGCTACGAGCAGTACTTC	CASSQGGRYEQYF
-	TRBV12-3/TRBV12-4	TRBJ1-2	-	TGTGCCAGCAGACTCCAGGCCCTTGGGGGCTATGGCTACACCTTC	CASRLQALGGYGYTF
-	TRBV19	TRBJ1-5	TRBD1	TGTGCCAGTAAATCTGCGGGGGGACAGGGAGTTTCTCAGCCCCAGCATTTT	CASKSAGGQGVSQPQHF
few	TRBV10-3	TRBJ1-3	-	TGTGCCATCGGGCGGCCATCCTCTGGAAACACCATATATTTT	CAIGRPSSGNTIYF
-	TRBV6-1	TRBJ2-1	-	TGTGCCAGCATAAGGGGGGGGGAGAGCTCCTACAATGAGCAGTTCTTC	CASIRGGESSYNEQFF
few	TRBV27	TRBJ2-7	-	TGTGCCAGCAGTTTACGGGGGCCCTACGAGCAGTACTTC	CASSLRGPYEQYF
few	TRBV7-9	TRBJ2-3	-	TGTGCCAGCCACAGAGAGGGGCTCGGAGATACGCAGTATTTT	CASHREGLGDTQYF
many	TRBV20-1	TRBJ2-3	TRBD2	TGCAGTGCCCCCAGTCCCAGCGGGGGGGCGGATACGCAGTATTTT	CSAPSPSGGADTQYF
few	TRBV20-1	TRBJ1-2	-	TGCAGTGCCTTCGCCGATTTGGGTGGCTACACCTTC	CSAFADLGGYTF
-	TRBV20-1	TRBJ2-6	-	TGCAGTGCTAGAGAAGGGTCCGGGGCCAACGTCCTGACTTTC	CSAREGSGANVLTF
few	TRBV5-5	TRBJ2-5	-	TGTGCCAGCAGCTTGGTTCTCGGTGGGCACAAAGATTTAGAGACCCAGTACTTC	CASSLVLGGHKDLETQYF
-	TRBV9	TRBJ1-1	-	TGTGCCAGCAGCCCACGGGGACCTCAGGACACTGAAGCTTTCTTT	CASSPRGPQDTEAFF
few	TRBV20-1	TRBJ2-1	-	TGCAGTGCTGTGGACTACCTCTTACACAATGAGCAGTTCTTC	CSAVDYLLHNEQFF
-	TRBV7-2	TRBJ2-1	-	TGTGCCAGCAGCTTGGGCGGGGCTTTTCCCTACAATGAGCAGTTCTTC	CASSLGGAFPYNEQFF
few	TRBV9	TRBJ2-2	-	TGTGCCAGCAGCGCCAGCGCCTCGAACACCGGGGAGCTGTTTTTT	CASSASASNTGELFF
few	TRBV21-1	TRBJ2-5	-	TGTGCCAGTAACGCGGAGACCCCCCAAGAGACCCAGTACTTC	CASNAETPQETQYF
-	TRBV6-2/TRBV6-3	TRBJ2-3	-	TGTGCCAGCATCGACCGCTTGACAGATACGCAGTATTTT	CASIDRLTDTQYF
-	TRBV7-8	TRBJ2-3	TRBD1	TGTGCCAGCAGTAGAACCGGCCAGGGGGTGATCGATACGCAGTATTTT	CASSRTGQGVIDTQYF
many	TRBV4-2	TRBJ2-1	-	TGTGCCAGCAGCCTCACACGGTACAATGAGCAGTTCTTC	CASSLTRYNEQFF
few	TRBV12-3/TRBV12-4	TRBJ2-3	-	TGTGCCAGCAGTTCCAGACAAACTTTCACAGATACGCAGTATTTT	CASSSRQTFTDTQYF
-	TRBV7-8	TRBJ2-2	-	TGTGCCAGCAGCCCTGGACAGTTTTACGCGACCACCGGGGAGCTGTTTTTT	CASSPGQFYATTGELFF
few	TRBV7-8	TRBJ2-2	TRBD2	TGTGCCAGCAGCTTACTAGCGGGGGGGAACACCGGGGAGCTGTTTTTT	CASSLLAGGNTGELFF
few	TRBV6-5	TRBJ2-1	-	TGTGCCAGCAGTTATGGACGGAACTCCTACAATGAGCAGTTCTTC	CASSYGRNSYNEQFF
few	TRBV3-1	TRBJ2-5	TRBD2	TGTGCCAGCGGGCTAGCGGGGGGGTCTCAAGAGACCCAGTACTTC	CASGLAGGSQETQYF
-	TRBV29-1	TRBJ1-2	-	TGCAGCGTTGAAGGTGGGGGTAGAGGCTATGGCTACACCTTC	CSVEGGGRGYGYTF
-	TRBV4-1	TRBJ2-7	-	TGCGCCAGCAGCCAAGAGGGTCGGGGGACGGGCGAGCAGTACTTC	CASSQEGRGTGEQYF
-	TRBV24-1	TRBJ2-3	TRBD1	TGTGCCACCAGTGATCGCGGGGACAGGGCCCTCCCAGATACGCAGTATTTT	CATSDRGDRALPDTQYF
-	TRBV3-1	TRBJ2-7	-	TGTGCCAGCAGCCAAGATCGAGGGGGCGAGCAGTACTTC	CASSQDRGGEQYF
-	TRBV11-2	TRBJ1-6	-	TGTGCCAGCAGCCCCCATGTCGACGGCTCACCCCTCCACTTT	CASSPHVDGSPLHF
-	TRBV7-8	TRBJ1-5	-	TGTGCCAGCAGCCTCCTTGCAGCCGCTACGGGCCAGCCCCAGCATTTT	CASSLLAAATGQPQHF